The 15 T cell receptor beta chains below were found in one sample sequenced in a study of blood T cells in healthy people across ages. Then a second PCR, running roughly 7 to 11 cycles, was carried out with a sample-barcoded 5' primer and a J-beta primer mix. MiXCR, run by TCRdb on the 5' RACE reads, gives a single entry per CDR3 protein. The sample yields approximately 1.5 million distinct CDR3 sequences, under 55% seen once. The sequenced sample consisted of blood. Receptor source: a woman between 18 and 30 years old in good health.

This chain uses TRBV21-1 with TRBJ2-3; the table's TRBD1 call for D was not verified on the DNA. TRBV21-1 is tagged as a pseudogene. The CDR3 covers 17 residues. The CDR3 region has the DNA TGTGCCAGCAGCAAAGTTCGGGGACATACTAGCACAGATACGCAGTATTTT. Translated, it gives CASSKVRGHTSTDTQYF.

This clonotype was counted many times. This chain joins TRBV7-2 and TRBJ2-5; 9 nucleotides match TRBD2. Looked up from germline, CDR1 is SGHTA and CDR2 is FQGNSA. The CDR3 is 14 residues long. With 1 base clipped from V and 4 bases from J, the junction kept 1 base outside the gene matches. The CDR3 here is CASSLGGGVETQYF. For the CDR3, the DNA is TGTGCCAGCAGCTTAGGCGGGGGGGTAGAGACCCAGTACTTC.

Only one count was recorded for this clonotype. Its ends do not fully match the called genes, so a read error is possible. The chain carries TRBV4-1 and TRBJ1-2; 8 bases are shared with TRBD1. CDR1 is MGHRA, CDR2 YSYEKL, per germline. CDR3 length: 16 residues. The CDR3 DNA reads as TGCGCCCGCAGAACGCAGGGGGCGACAGGGGCCTATGGCTACACCTTC. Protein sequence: CARRTQGATGAYGYTF.

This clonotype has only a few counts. The CDR3 protein is CASRQQGSGNYGYTF. CDR3 nucleotide sequence: TGTGCCAGCAGGCAACAGGGATCGGGAAACTATGGCTACACCTTC. The chain combines TRBV6-2 or TRBV6-3 with TRBJ1-2; tentative D call: TRBD1 (6 bases). CDR3 length equals 15 residues. The ends were cut back, 6 bases at V and 2 bases at J, with 16 bases in the middle. Germline CDR1 MNHEY, CDR2 SVGEGT.

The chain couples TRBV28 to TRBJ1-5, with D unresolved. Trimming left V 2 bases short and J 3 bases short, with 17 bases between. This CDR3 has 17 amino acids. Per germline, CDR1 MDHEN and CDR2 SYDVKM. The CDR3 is CASSLILIGQLNQPQHF. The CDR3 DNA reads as TGTGCCAGCAGTTTAATTCTTATTGGGCAGCTCAATCAGCCCCAGCATTTT. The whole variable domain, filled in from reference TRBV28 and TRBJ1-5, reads DVKVTQSSRYLVKRTGEKVFLECVQDMDHENMFWYRQDPGLGLRLIYFSYDVKMKEKGDIPEGYSVSREKKERFSLILESASTNQTSMYLCASSLILIGQLNQPQHFGDGTRLSIL.

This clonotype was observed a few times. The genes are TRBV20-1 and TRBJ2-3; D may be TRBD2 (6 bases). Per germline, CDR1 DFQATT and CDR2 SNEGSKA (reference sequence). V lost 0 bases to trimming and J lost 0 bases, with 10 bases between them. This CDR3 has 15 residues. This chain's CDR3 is CSARDPSASTDTQYF. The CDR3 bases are TGCAGTGCTAGAGATCCTAGCGCGAGCACAGATACGCAGTATTTT.

CDR3 loop: CSASEGIYEQYF. The CDR3, as DNA: TGCAGTGCTAGCGAGGGGATCTACGAGCAGTACTTC. This chain connects TRBV20-1 to TRBJ2-7, with D perhaps matching TRBD1 or TRBD2 (5 bases each). This CDR3 has 12 residues. From germline, CDR1 is DFQATT and CDR2 SNEGSKA (reference sequence). The V end lost 3 bases, the J end lost 3 bases, and 9 bases lay between the germline ends.

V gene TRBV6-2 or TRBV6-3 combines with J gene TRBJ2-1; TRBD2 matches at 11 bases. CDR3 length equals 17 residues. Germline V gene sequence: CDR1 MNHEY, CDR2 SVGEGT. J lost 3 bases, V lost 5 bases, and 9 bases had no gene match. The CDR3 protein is CASSPLAGGSYYNEQFF. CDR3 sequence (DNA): TGTGCCAGCAGTCCCCTAGCGGGGGGTTCTTACTACAATGAGCAGTTCTTC.

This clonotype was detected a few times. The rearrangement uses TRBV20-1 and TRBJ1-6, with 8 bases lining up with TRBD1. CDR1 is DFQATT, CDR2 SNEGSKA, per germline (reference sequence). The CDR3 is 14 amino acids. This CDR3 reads CSLGETGVHSPLHF. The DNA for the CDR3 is TGCAGCCTTGGTGAGACAGGGGTACATTCACCCCTCCACTTT.

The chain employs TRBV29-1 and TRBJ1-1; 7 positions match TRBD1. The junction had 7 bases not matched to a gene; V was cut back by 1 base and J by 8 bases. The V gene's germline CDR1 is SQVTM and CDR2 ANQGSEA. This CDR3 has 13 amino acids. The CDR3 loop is CSVEGGGGAEAFF. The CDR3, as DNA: TGCAGCGTTGAAGGAGGAGGGGGCGCCGAAGCTTTCTTT.

The CDR3 sequence is CSANGYRINEQYF. The CDR3 DNA reads as TGCAGTGCTAATGGGTACCGGATCAATGAGCAGTACTTC. The chain carries TRBV20-1 and TRBJ2-7; no definite D call. Per germline, CDR1 DFQATT and CDR2 SNEGSKA (reference sequence). V was clipped by 4 bases and J by 7 bases, with 17 bases between them. This CDR3 is built from 13 residues.

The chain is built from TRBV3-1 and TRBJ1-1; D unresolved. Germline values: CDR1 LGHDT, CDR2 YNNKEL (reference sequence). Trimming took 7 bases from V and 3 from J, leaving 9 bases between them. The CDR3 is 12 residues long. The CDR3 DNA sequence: TGTGCCAGCAAATCATCGGACACTGAAGCTTTCTTT. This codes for CASKSSDTEAFF.

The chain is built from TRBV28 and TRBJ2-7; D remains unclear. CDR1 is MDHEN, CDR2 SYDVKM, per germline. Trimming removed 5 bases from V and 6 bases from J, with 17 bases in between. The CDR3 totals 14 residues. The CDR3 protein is CASSPRPSGREQYF. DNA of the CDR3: TGTGCCAGCAGTCCTCGCCCCTCCGGGCGCGAGCAGTACTTC.

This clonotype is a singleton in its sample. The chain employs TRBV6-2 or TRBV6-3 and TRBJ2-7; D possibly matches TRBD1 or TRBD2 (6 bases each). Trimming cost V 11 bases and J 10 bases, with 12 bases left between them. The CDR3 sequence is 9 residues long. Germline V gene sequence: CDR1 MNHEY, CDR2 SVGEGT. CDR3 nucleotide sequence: TGTGCCGCGGGGACACCCCAGTACTTC. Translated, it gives CAAGTPQYF.

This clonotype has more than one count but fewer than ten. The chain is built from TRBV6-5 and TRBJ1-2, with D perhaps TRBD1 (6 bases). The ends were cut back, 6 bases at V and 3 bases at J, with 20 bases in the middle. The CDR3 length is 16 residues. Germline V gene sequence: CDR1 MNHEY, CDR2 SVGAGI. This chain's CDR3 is CASSRTVPSWYYGYTF. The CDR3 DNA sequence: TGTGCCAGCAGCCGGACAGTTCCTTCTTGGTACTATGGCTACACCTTC.